The 9 T cell receptor beta chains below come from one sample, sequenced in a study of blood T cell repertoires in COVID-19. Profiling relied on immunoSEQ multiplex PCR, and the TCRdb table lists in-frame clones only, not all of them. Of under 300,000 clones listed, approximately 84% were seen once; the top ten hold 15%. Sequencing was done on a sample of PBMCs or T cells enriched from blood (not recorded which). Source of these receptors: a man between 35 and 55 years old who had recovered from COVID-19.

The rearrangement joins TRBV18 to TRBJ2-1; D uncertain. V shed 2 bases and J shed 5 bases, with 7 bases lying between them. The germline V gene has CDR1 KGHSH and CDR2 LQKENI. There are 13 residues in the CDR3. The CDR3 loop is CASSPTIDNEQFF. CDR3 coding DNA: TGTGCCAGCTCACCAACCATAGACAATGAGCAGTTCTTC.

The gene calls are TRBV29-1 and TRBJ2-1, with D possibly TRBD1 on 5 matching bases. Trimming removed 6 bases from V and 7 bases from J, with 16 bases in between. Germline values: CDR1 SQVTM, CDR2 ANQGSEA. The CDR3 has 13 amino acids. CDR3 in DNA: TGCAGCGTGAGCTCCCGGACACCTAATGAGCAGTTCTTC. Its translation is CSVSSRTPNEQFF.

The chain has TRBV7-9 and TRBJ1-4, with TRBD1 matching over 9 bases. Germline-derived CDR1 and CDR2 are SEHNR and FQNEAQ (reference sequence). The CDR3 has 18 residues. V dropped 1 base and J dropped 3; count of bases not matched to a gene: 9. CDR3 sequence reads: CASSLGPGQGNSNEKLFF. Written as DNA, the CDR3 is TGTGCCAGCAGCTTAGGCCCGGGACAGGGCAACTCTAATGAAAAACTGTTTTTT.

J is TRBJ2-1 and V is TRBV27; 7 positions match TRBD2. Per germline, CDR1 MNHEY and CDR2 SMNVEV (reference sequence). V was clipped by 7 bases and J by 8 bases; unmatched bases: 17. The length of the CDR3 is 16 residues. CDR3 bases: TGTGCCAGCATCATAAACCTCAGGCGGGGGATACATGAGCAGTTCTTC. Its protein is CASIINLRRGIHEQFF.

The chain couples TRBV30 to TRBJ1-6, with D possibly matching TRBD1 (6 bases). Germline loops: CDR1 GTSNPN, CDR2 SVGIG (reference sequence). V was cut by 0 bases and J by 18 bases, with 15 bases left in between. This CDR3 is 12 amino acids long. The chain's CDR3 is CAWSVPGGATHF. The CDR3 DNA sequence: TGTGCCTGGAGTGTACCTGGGGGGGCTACCCACTTT.

The chain couples TRBV5-3 to TRBJ1-1; D is uncertain. TRBV5-3 is an open reading frame whose function is uncertain. V gave up 10 bases and J gave up 2 bases, with 18 bases separating them. The CDR3 runs to 14 residues. In DNA form, the CDR3 reads TGTGCCTCCCCGGAGGCTGGAGTAAACACTGAAGCTTTCTTT. This codes for CASPEAGVNTEAFF.

This clone was picked up a small number of times. The chain couples TRBV5-5 to TRBJ1-4, with D perhaps TRBD1 (5 bases). Germline CDR1 reads SGHKS; CDR2 reads YYEKEE (reference sequence). The CDR3 is 18 residues long. Trimming removed 2 bases at V and 8 bases at J, with 25 bases between. The CDR3 spells CASSLPPWGGTDPEKLFF. CDR3 nucleotides: TGTGCCAGCAGCTTACCCCCTTGGGGGGGGACCGATCCGGAAAAACTGTTTTTT.

The chain joins TRBV5-8 to TRBJ1-5; D remains ambiguous. The V end lost 10 bases, the J end lost 0 bases, and 11 bases lay between the germline ends. Germline values: CDR1 SGHTS, CDR2 YDEGEE. The CDR3 has 13 amino acids. CDR3 sequence (DNA): TGTGCCGGAGCCAGATATAGCAATCAGCCCCAGCATTTT. This sequence encodes CAGARYSNQPQHF.

The chain recombines TRBV5-4 with TRBJ2-1; 8 bases match TRBD1. The CDR3 length is 16 residues. J was trimmed by 5 bases and V by 3 bases; bases with no gene match: 10. The germline gives CDR1 SGHNT, CDR2 YYREEE (reference sequence). CDR3 in amino acids: CASSSKVRDRNNEQFF. In nucleotides, the CDR3 is TGTGCCAGCAGCTCGAAAGTCCGGGACAGGAACAATGAGCAGTTCTTC.